This TCR beta chain emerged from a study of T-cell memory formation after mild COVID-19. Regarding the study as a whole: There were some responding clones in pre-infection memory, which suggested that cross-reactive memory had joined.

On this clonotype itself: Its cognate antigen is unknown.

One entry per CDR3 protein results from TCRdb running MiXCR on the 5' RACE reads. The profile shows around 340,000 distinct CDR3 sequences, approximately 15% of them singletons. CDR1 LGHNA and CDR2 YNFKEQ come from the germline V gene. The V segment lost 4 bases and the J segment 7 bases; nucleotides outside the gene matches: 4. The CDR3 length is 14 residues. Sequencing was carried out using PBMCs or a T cell subset sorted from them (not recorded which). The clonotype was recovered from a man aged 18 to 29 who had mild COVID-19 (a few samples of this study predate the infection). Cell type and time point are not known. The J gene is TRBJ2-2, the V gene TRBV4-2, with 9 bases aligning to TRBD1. This CDR3 reads CASSLGQGIGELFF. The CDR3 DNA reads as TGTGCCAGCAGCCTGGGACAGGGAATCGGGGAGCTGTTTTTT.